The subject of this entry is one T cell receptor (beta chain). Antigen unknown. PBMCs were isolated by Ficoll-Paque density gradient centrifugation, using 8 to 10 ml of fresh peripheral blood as the starting material. This sample is part of a study of Graves' ophthalmopathy and Graves' hyperthyroidism. CDR3 length: 14 residues. The V and J ends lost 3 bases and 8 bases respectively, with 11 bases between them. CDR1 is MGHDK and CDR2 is SYGVNS in the germline V gene. Study-wide results and caveats: The model achieved about 70% sensitivity and 72.22% specificity for ophthalmopathy progression.

RNA transcripts yielded amplified TCR beta CDR3 regions. HTBI primers served in a first-round RT-PCR, which a second-round multiplex PCR followed. MiXCR, run by TCRdb on the multiplex PCR reads, gives a single entry per CDR3 protein. The data contain some 750,000 distinct CDR3 sequences, roughly 40% of them singletons. The source material was peripheral blood. This sequence originates from an adult man with Graves' ophthalmopathy. The chain carries TRBV25-1 and TRBJ1-6; a weak D match, TRBD1 (5 bases). In DNA form, the CDR3 reads TGTGCCAGCAGTGATCAGGGCCCTTATTCACCCCTCCACTTT. Its translation is CASSDQGPYSPLHF.